These 20 T cell receptor beta chains were all obtained from the same sample, sequenced in a study of blood T cell repertoires in COVID-19 (TCRdb year 2020). The library relied on the immunoSEQ multiplex PCR assay. TCRdb retrieved this table from immuneACCESS and kept in-frame rearrangements only. Not all clones are present; in checked studies, unresolved V genes account for under half, and no reason is known for the remainder. This sample has tens of thousands of clones in its table, and roughly 80% of those were observed once. Under 5.5% of the sample is taken by the ten largest. Input material: peripheral blood. The source is an older woman with acute or convalescent COVID-19.

The rearrangement links TRBV10-3 to TRBJ1-1, with a possible D match to TRBD1 (5 bases). Trimming removed 6 bases at V and 1 base at J, with 15 bases between. The CDR3 has 15 amino acids. Germline CDR1 and CDR2: ENHRY and SYGVKD. The chain's CDR3 is CAISVGGGGNTEAFF. DNA for the CDR3: TGTGCCATCAGCGTGGGTGGCGGGGGGAACACTGAAGCTTTCTTT.

The chain recombines TRBV11-2 with TRBJ2-3; TRBD2 matches 13 bases. V dropped 4 bases and J dropped 3; count of bases not matched to a gene: 4. Germline loops: CDR1 SGHAT, CDR2 FQNNGV. The CDR3 spans 16 residues. The chain's CDR3 is CASSSGTSGNTDTQYF. The CDR3 DNA is TGTGCCAGCAGCTCCGGGACTAGCGGGAATACAGATACGCAGTATTTT. Together with reference TRBV11-2 and TRBJ2-3, the CDR3 gives the full variable domain: EAGVAQSPRYKIIEKRQSVAFWCNPISGHATLYWYQQILGQGPKLLIQFQNNGVVDDSQLPKDRFSAERLKGVDSTLKIQPAKLEDSAVYLCASSSGTSGNTDTQYFGPGTRLTVL.

J is TRBJ2-3 and V is TRBV6-1; TRBD2 might be the D (7 bases). V lost 2 bases to trimming and J lost 0 bases, with 12 bases between them. Per the germline V gene, CDR1 is MNHNS and CDR2 is SASEGT. The CDR3 extends over 16 amino acids. The CDR3 is CASSERGGLSTDTQYF. The CDR3 nucleotides are TGTGCCAGCAGTGAAAGGGGGGGGCTAAGCACAGATACGCAGTATTTT.

This chain connects TRBV10-3 to TRBJ1-1; 11 bases agree with TRBD1. CDR1 and CDR2 (germline): ENHRY, SYGVKD. V lost 9 bases and J lost 4; bases outside the gene matches: 16. This CDR3 region has 17 residues. The CDR3 bases are TGTGCCATAAGCGACAAGGGACAGGGGGATTGGGGCACTGAAGCTTTCTTT. Translating gives CAISDKGQGDWGTEAFF.

The gene calls are TRBV4-2 and TRBJ2-1; TRBD2 matches 15 bases. V was clipped by 0 bases and J by 0 bases; unmatched bases: 12. This CDR3 spans 22 amino acids. The germline V gene has CDR1 LGHNA and CDR2 YNFKEQ. The CDR3 region has the DNA TGTGCCAGCAGCCAAGATAGCGTGGTTGGACTAGCGGGGGGGTTCTCCTACAATGAGCAGTTCTTC. Protein sequence: CASSQDSVVGLAGGFSYNEQFF.

A single count supports this clone. This chain connects TRBV2 to TRBJ1-5; TRBD1 might be the D (5 bases). The CDR3 is made up of 15 amino acids. Germline CDR1 and CDR2: SNHLY and FYNNEI. The ends were cut back, 5 bases at V and 0 bases at J, with 11 bases in the middle. The CDR3 sequence: CASSNLQVSNQPQHF. Written as DNA, the CDR3 is TGTGCCAGCAGTAACTTACAGGTTAGCAATCAGCCCCAGCATTTT. Complete variable domain (other parts from reference TRBV2 and TRBJ1-5): EPEVTQTPSHQVTQMGQEVILRCVPISNHLYFYWYRQILGQKVEFLVSFYNNEISEKSEIFDDQFSVERPDGSNFTLKIRSTKLEDSAMYFCASSNLQVSNQPQHFGDGTRLSIL.

This clone showed up just once. The chain uses TRBV6-6 and TRBJ2-3; 13 bases agree with TRBD2. CDR1 MNHNY and CDR2 SVGAGI come from the germline V gene (reference sequence). The CDR3 extends over 19 amino acids. The junction had 12 bases not matched to a gene; V was cut back by 5 bases and J by 1 base. The CDR3 DNA is TGTGCCAGCAGTCAACCCACCGGGACTAGCGGGGCACGCACAGATACGCAGTATTTT. Amino acids: CASSQPTGTSGARTDTQYF.

The rearrangement links TRBV5-1 to TRBJ1-3, with TRBD1 identical over 7 bases. The V gene's germline CDR1 is SGHRS and CDR2 YFSETQ. The junction had 4 bases not matched to a gene; V was cut back by 4 bases and J by 6 bases. The CDR3 is 13 amino acids. CDR3 in amino acids: CASSLTGENTIYF. In DNA form, the CDR3 reads TGCGCCAGCAGCCTTACAGGGGAAAACACCATATATTTT. The full variable domain, with the rest looked up from reference TRBV5-1 and TRBJ1-3, is KAGVTQTPRYLIKTRGQQVTLSCSPISGHRSVSWYQQTPGQGLQFLFEYFSETQRNKGNFPGRFSGRQFSNSRSEMNVSTLELGDSALYLCASSLTGENTIYFGEGSWLTVV.

This chain connects TRBV7-9 to TRBJ2-2, with 9 bases identical to TRBD1. V was clipped by 6 bases and J by 6 bases; unmatched bases: 5. Germline V gene lookup returns CDR1 SEHNR and CDR2 FQNEAQ (reference sequence). The CDR3 is made up of 14 amino acids. The CDR3 nucleotides read TGTGCCAGCAGGATCCGGGACAGGGCCGGGGAGCTGTTTTTT. Its translation is CASRIRDRAGELFF. Together with reference TRBV7-9 and TRBJ2-2, the CDR3 gives the full variable domain: DTGVSQNPRHKITKRGQNVTFRCDPISEHNRLYWYRQTLGQGPEFLTYFQNEAQLEKSRLLSDRFSAERPKGSFSTLEIQRTEQGDSAMYLCASRIRDRAGELFFGEGSRLTVL.

As concerns this clone: At the DNA level, this CDR3 is encoded by other sequences in the same sample as well. The chain links TRBV27 to TRBJ1-6; D is unresolved. There are 16 residues in the CDR3. Germline lookup yields CDR1 MNHEY and CDR2 SMNVEV (reference sequence). Trimming removed 6 bases at V and 0 bases at J, with 12 bases between. DNA for the CDR3: TGTGCCAGCAGAAGACTTGAGAGCTCCTATAATTCACCCCTCCACTTT. Its translation: CASRRLESSYNSPLHF.

V usage is TRBV7-6 and J usage is TRBJ2-3, with 11 bases identical to TRBD2. Germline lookup yields CDR1 SGHVS and CDR2 FNYEAQ. This CDR3 is built from 17 residues. J was trimmed by 0 bases and V by 5 bases; bases with no gene match: 7. CDR3 residues: CASSRTSGSASTDTQYF. The CDR3 DNA sequence: TGTGCCAGCAGCCGAACTAGCGGGAGTGCTAGCACAGATACGCAGTATTTT. Variable domain in full (rest from reference TRBV7-6 and TRBJ2-3): GAGVSQSPRYKVTKRGQDVALRCDPISGHVSLYWYRQALGQGPEFLTYFNYEAQQDKSGLPNDRFSAERPEGSISTLTIQRTEQRDSAMYRCASSRTSGSASTDTQYFGPGTRLTVL.

This clone was detected only once. The chain employs TRBV7-3 and TRBJ2-3, with D hard to call. Germline V gives CDR1 SGHTA, CDR2 FQGTGA. Trimming removed 5 bases from V and 0 bases from J, with 9 bases in between. The CDR3 sequence is 14 residues long. The CDR3 bases are TGTGCCAGCAGCCTACTCGGGAGCACAGATACGCAGTATTTT. Protein sequence: CASSLLGSTDTQYF.

This clone has a single count. V usage is TRBV29-1 and J usage is TRBJ2-7, with 7 bases fitting TRBD1. The CDR3 has 14 residues. Germline assignment: CDR1 SQVTM and CDR2 ANQGSEA. Trimming took 3 bases from V and 2 from J; bases not matched to a gene: 7. CDR3 bases: TGCAGCGTTGAGTCGACAGGGAATACCTACGAGCAGTACTTC. Protein sequence: CSVESTGNTYEQYF.

V is TRBV18 and J is TRBJ1-6; 11 nucleotides match TRBD1. The ends lost 3 bases at V and 9 bases at J; junction bases unmatched: 7. The CDR3 sequence is 16 residues long. CDR1 and CDR2 from the germline V gene are KGHSH and LQKENI. The CDR3 DNA sequence: TGTGCCAGCTCACCCGGACAGGGGGCGCTGGGTTCACCCCTCCACTTT. Amino acid sequence: CASSPGQGALGSPLHF.

The count of this clone is one. V is TRBV19 and J is TRBJ2-3; D might be TRBD2 (7 bases). Germline CDR1 LNHDA, CDR2 SQIVND (reference sequence). Trimming took 4 bases from V and 6 from J, leaving 23 bases between them. The CDR3 has 17 residues. In nucleotides, the CDR3 is TGTGCCAGTAGTAATCCGGGGGGCCCGGCTACGACGGATACGCAGTATTTT. Encoded protein: CASSNPGGPATTDTQYF.

The chain has TRBV7-8 and TRBJ2-5; 8 bases agree with TRBD1. The CDR3 extends over 15 amino acids. V trimming: 4 bases; J trimming: 5 bases; junction bases outside the gene matches: 9. Germline V CDR1 and CDR2: SGHVS, FQNEAQ. In DNA form, the CDR3 reads TGTGCCAGCAGCTCCGGGGTGACAGGGGCGGAGACCCAGTACTTC. Its protein is CASSSGVTGAETQYF.

V and J are TRBV5-1 and TRBJ2-2, with 9 bases matching TRBD1. The CDR3 sequence is 15 residues long. Germline loops: CDR1 SGHRS, CDR2 YFSETQ. Trimming took 4 bases from V and 6 from J; bases not matched to a gene: 7. The CDR3 DNA sequence: TGCGCCAGCAGCGCCGGGACAGGGATTCCCGGGGAGCTGTTTTTT. This gives the protein CASSAGTGIPGELFF. Variable domain in full (rest from reference TRBV5-1 and TRBJ2-2): KAGVTQTPRYLIKTRGQQVTLSCSPISGHRSVSWYQQTPGQGLQFLFEYFSETQRNKGNFPGRFSGRQFSNSRSEMNVSTLELGDSALYLCASSAGTGIPGELFFGEGSRLTVL.

The J gene is TRBJ2-7, the V gene TRBV29-1; D remains ambiguous. This CDR3 spans 11 amino acids. Trimming removed 0 bases from V and 3 bases from J, with 3 bases in between. Germline V gene lookup returns CDR1 SQVTM and CDR2 ANQGSEA. CDR3: CSVEDSYEQYF. DNA of the CDR3: TGCAGCGTTGAAGACAGCTACGAGCAGTACTTC.

V and J are TRBV13 and TRBJ2-7; D might be TRBD2 (5 bases). CDR3 size: 13 residues. Germline lookup yields CDR1 PRHDT and CDR2 FYEKMQ (reference sequence). V was clipped by 1 base and J by 1 base, with 5 bases between them. The CDR3 DNA sequence: TGTGCCAGCAGCTTAGCGGGGTCCTACGAGCAGTACTTC. Its protein is CASSLAGSYEQYF.

This sequence joins TRBV5-1 and TRBJ2-1, with 8 bases that match TRBD1. With 1 base clipped from V and 4 bases from J, the junction kept 7 bases outside the gene matches. The V gene's germline CDR1 is SGHRS and CDR2 YFSETQ. CDR3 length equals 16 residues. Written as DNA, the CDR3 is TGCGCCAGCAGCTTGCCAAGGACAGGGTCATACAATGAGCAGTTCTTC. Translated, it gives CASSLPRTGSYNEQFF.